This T cell receptor beta chain was observed in a study of tumor and adjacent non-tumor tissue in lung cancer. RNA was extracted from bulk tissue without any cell sorting. General study results and limits: TCR diversity was significantly greater in tumor than normal lung tissue.

A modified ARM-PCR protocol with three rounds of nested PCR amplified TCRbeta. TCRdb independently ran MiXCR on the multiplex PCR reads; one entry per CDR3 protein. The sample lists roughly 200,000 distinct CDR3 sequences; 70% to 75% were seen once. Turning to this clonotype: Its antigen is not identified. One end of the junction does not line up with germline, which may come from a read error.

Material for sequencing was lung tumor tissue. This clonotype was sampled from a man in his fifties or sixties with non-small cell lung cancer.

In DNA, the CDR3 is TGTGCCAGCACCCAAATGGCGTGGGATGGGACAAATACCGATGAAGCTTTCTTT. Translated: CASTQMAWDGTNTDEAFF. J is TRBJ1-1 and V is TRBV4-1, with a weak D call TRBD1 (6 bases). Germline CDR1 and CDR2: MGHRA and YSYEKL. This CDR3 has 18 amino acids.